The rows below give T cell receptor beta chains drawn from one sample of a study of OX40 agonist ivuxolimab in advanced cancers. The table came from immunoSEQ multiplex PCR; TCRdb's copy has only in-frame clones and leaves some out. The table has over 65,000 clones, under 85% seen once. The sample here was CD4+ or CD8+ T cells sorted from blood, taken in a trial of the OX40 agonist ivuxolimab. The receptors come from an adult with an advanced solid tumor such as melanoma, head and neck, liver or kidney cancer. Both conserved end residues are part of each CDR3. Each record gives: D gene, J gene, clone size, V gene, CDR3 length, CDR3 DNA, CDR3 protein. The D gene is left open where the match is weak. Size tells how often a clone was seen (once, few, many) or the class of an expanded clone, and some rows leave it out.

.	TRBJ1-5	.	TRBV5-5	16	TGTGCCAGCAGCTTGTATCCGGACAGCTCCAATCAGCCCCAGCATTTT	CASSLYPDSSNQPQHF
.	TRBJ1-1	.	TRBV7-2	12	TGTGCCAGCAGCTTAGGCCTTTCGTCAGCTTTCTTT	CASSLGLSSAFF
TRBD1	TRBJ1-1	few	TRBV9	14	TGTGCCAGCAGCGTAGGGGACAGGGGCCGTATGGCTTTCTTT	CASSVGDRGRMAFF
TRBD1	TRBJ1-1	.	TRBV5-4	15	TGTGCCAGCAGCTTTCCCGGGACAGCGAACACTGAAGCTTTCTTT	CASSFPGTANTEAFF
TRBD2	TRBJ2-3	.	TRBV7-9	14	TGTGCCAGCAGACCCTCTAGCGGGAGGGGTGCGCAGTATTTT	CASRPSSGRGAQYF
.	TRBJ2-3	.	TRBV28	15	TGTGCCAGCAGCAGAATCTCACAGGGCCAAGATACGCAGTATTTT	CASSRISQGQDTQYF
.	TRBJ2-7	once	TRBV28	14	TGTGCCAGCAACAGCGGAGTCCTATACTACGAGCAGTACTTC	CASNSGVLYYEQYF
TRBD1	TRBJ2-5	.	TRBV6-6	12	TGTGCCAGCAGTAACAGGGGGGAGACCCAGTACTTC	CASSNRGETQYF
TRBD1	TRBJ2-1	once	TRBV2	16	TGTGCCAGCAGTTCCCAGGGGGCCGGTTTGGGGAATGAGCAGTTCTTC	CASSSQGAGLGNEQFF
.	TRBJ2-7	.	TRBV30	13	TGTGCCTGGAGTGTAGGGACCCTGGTCGAGCAGTACTTC	CAWSVGTLVEQYF
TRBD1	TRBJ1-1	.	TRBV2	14	TGTGCCAGCAGTGAACAGGGGGTGAACACTGAAGCTTTCTTT	CASSEQGVNTEAFF
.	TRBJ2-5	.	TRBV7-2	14	TGTGCCAGCAGCTTACAGCGCAACCAAGAGACCCAGTACTTC	CASSLQRNQETQYF
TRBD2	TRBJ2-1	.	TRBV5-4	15	TGTGCCAGCAGCCAAACTAGCGGGGGCTACAATGAGCAGTTCTTC	CASSQTSGGYNEQFF
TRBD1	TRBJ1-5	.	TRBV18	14	TGTGCCAGCTCCCCCGGGACAGGGGATCAGCCCCAGCATTTT	CASSPGTGDQPQHF
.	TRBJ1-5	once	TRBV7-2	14	TGTGCCAGCAGCCCCCGGGGAGGTCCTCAGCCCCAGCATTTT	CASSPRGGPQPQHF
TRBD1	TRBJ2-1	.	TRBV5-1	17	TGCGCCAGCAGCTTCAATCCGACAGGGAGCTCCTACAATGAGCAGTTCTTC	CASSFNPTGSSYNEQFF
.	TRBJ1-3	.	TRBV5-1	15	TGCGCCAGCAGCTTGGCCACCGGTACTGGAAACACCATATATTTT	CASSLATGTGNTIYF
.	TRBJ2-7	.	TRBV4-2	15	TGTGCCAGCAGCCACGACCGTCAGGGTGGGCGCGAGCAGTACTTC	CASSHDRQGGREQYF
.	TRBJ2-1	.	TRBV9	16	TGTGCCAGCAGCGTAGGGGGAAGCGGCTCCTACAATGAGCAGTTCTTC	CASSVGGSGSYNEQFF